This T cell receptor beta chain was captured in a study of blood T cell repertoires in COVID-19 (dated by TCRdb to the early 2020s). Looking at the study overall: The collaborator samples originated in the United States, Italy and Spain and spanned the acute and convalescent phases of COVID-19. A freely available public database, intended as a resource for researchers studying the immune response to SARS-CoV-2, is where the repertoires were released. The prospective study material was composed of cDNA or gDNA derived from T cells, B-cell-depleted T cells, or PBMCs. Nearly every sample came with metadata listing a de-identified subject ID, COVID-19 status, age in years and sex. Where available, HLA class I and class II types were taken from metadata supplied by the sample provider and were not determined by assay-based typing. Deeply sampled blood TCRbeta repertoires from subjects exposed to, actively infected with, or recovered from COVID-19 were included in the dataset. The samples were drawn from the first 160 participants of the ongoing ImmuneRACE study and from 950 to 1,500 subjects provided by 6 global collaborators.

V is cut back by 1 base and J by 7 bases, with 6 bases in the junction unmatched. The CDR3 contains 14 residues, cysteine and phenylalanine counted. Just the 42-base CDR3 DNA is kept, in frame starting at base 1. From the germline V gene (reference sequence), CDR1 is LNHDA and CDR2 is SQIVND. Participants in the prospective study were enrolled through a virtual design, were aged roughly 18 to 100 years, and lived in roughly 24 United States geographic areas. To assign participants to cohorts, the prospective study relied on clinical history that participants themselves reported in a screening survey and a study questionnaire. Recovered participants in ImmuneRACE Cohort 3 were defined as having two consecutive negative NP/OP PCR tests, clearance from a healthcare professional, or resolution of symptoms. Mobile phlebotomists in the prospective study collected whole blood, serum and a nasopharyngeal or oropharyngeal swab from every participant. Additional blood draws and questionnaires over an approximately two-month period could optionally be provided by prospective study participants. Blood samples from the prospective study were shipped frozen or at room temperature prior to DNA extraction.

The table lists this clone with a count of one. No cognate antigen has been identified for it. No base qualities exist here, and no much larger clone lies one base off it. TCRbeta CDR3 regions were amplified from genomic DNA using the immunoSEQ Assay, a bias-controlled multiplex PCR. On the study's bioinformatics: Within the assay, amplification of reference gene primers was used to estimate how many nucleated cells each sample contained. Sequence reads were collapsed and filtered to measure the absolute abundance of every unique TCRbeta CDR3 rearrangement. For each sample, productive Simpson clonality was calculated as the square root of Simpson's diversity index over productive rearrangements. TCRdb obtained this table from immuneACCESS and retained in-frame rearrangements with V and J assigned. These tables miss some clones; where compared with another copy, unresolved V genes account for less than half of the shortfall, and the remainder is unexplained. From that table come the V and J calls and clone size; the DNA was used to work out D and trimming. This sample holds about 270,000 clones; around 87% were observed only once. The ten largest make up about 2.2% of the sample.

Points the paper makes about the study in general: How much clinical and demographic metadata was included differed by source and by participant, and the metadata was provided uncurated.

The sequenced material came from PBMCs or T cells enriched from blood (not recorded which). The clonotype originates from a woman aged 18-35 years who had recovered from COVID-19. The receptor chain draws on TRBV19 and TRBJ1-2, with TRBD1 matching 7 junction bases. Here is the DNA: TGTGCCAGTAGTATAGTGACAGGGCGGCCTGGCTACACCTTC. Its translation is CASSIVTGRPGYTF.